Presented here are 28 T cell receptor beta chains from one specimen sequenced in a study of CD8 T cells in ankylosing spondylitis. TCRdb redid the calling of the 5' RACE reads with MiXCR, one entry per CDR3 protein. The table includes some 150,000 distinct CDR3 sequences, around 10% detected once. The specimen was blood, either unsorted or a sorted T cell fraction (not recorded which). All receptors derive from a female donor with ankylosing spondylitis or in good health (not recorded which).

This clonotype showed up many times. The CDR3: CASSSTGNSPLHF. CDR3 bases: TGTGCCAGCAGTTCGACCGGGAATTCACCCCTCCACTTT. The chain uses TRBV6-6 and TRBJ1-6; D not certain. The CDR3 totals 13 residues. Trimming removed 4 bases from V and 7 bases from J, with 8 bases in between. CDR1 and CDR2 from the germline V gene are MNHNY and SVGAGI (reference sequence).

There are many counts of this clonotype. The rearrangement joins TRBV5-1 to TRBJ2-5, with 9 positions matching TRBD1. V gave up 4 bases and J gave up 2 bases; unmatched junction bases: 6. The germline CDR1 and CDR2 sequences are SGHRS and YFSETQ. The CDR3 has 15 amino acids. The CDR3 loop is CASSIPGQGQETQYF. Here the CDR3 DNA reads TGCGCCAGCAGCATCCCGGGACAGGGACAAGAGACCCAGTACTTC.

V and J are TRBV7-8 and TRBJ1-3; possibly TRBD1 for D (6 bases). The CDR3 loop spans 18 amino acids. Germline V gives CDR1 SGHVS, CDR2 FQNEAQ. The germline V and J ends were trimmed by 5 bases and 0 bases, with 20 bases remaining between them. The CDR3 protein is CASSRQVFNPTSGNTIYF. CDR3 sequence (DNA): TGTGCCAGCAGCCGACAGGTTTTCAATCCCACCTCTGGAAACACCATATATTTT.

This clonotype has only a few counts. V is TRBV18 and J is TRBJ2-7; weak D call: TRBD2 (6 bases). Germline-derived CDR1 and CDR2 are KGHSH and LQKENI. Trimming shortened V by 11 bases and J by 7 bases, and 15 bases separated the two germline ends. This CDR3 contains 11 residues. The CDR3 coding sequence is TGTGCCTCCCAGGCTAGCGATGAGCAGTACTTC. It codes for CASQASDEQYF.

This clonotype was observed at least ten times. CDR3 nucleotides: TGTGCCAGCAGCTTGAAGGCAGGGTCGGGGGGATTCTCCTACGAGCAGTACTTC. Translated: CASSLKAGSGGFSYEQYF. This chain connects TRBV5-4 to TRBJ2-7; 7 nucleotides match TRBD2. With 1 base clipped from V and 0 bases from J, the junction kept 13 bases outside the gene matches. The germline V gene encodes CDR1 SGHNT and CDR2 YYREEE (reference sequence). The CDR3 sequence is 18 residues long.

This clonotype was observed many times. The chain recombines TRBV11-2 with TRBJ1-4; a weak D match, TRBD1 (5 bases). Germline V lookup: CDR1 SGHAT, CDR2 FQNNGV. The germline V and J ends were trimmed by 1 base and 4 bases, with 7 bases remaining between them. There are 14 residues in the CDR3. The CDR3 protein is CASSLGGINEKLFF. CDR3 nucleotide sequence: TGTGCCAGCAGCTTAGGGGGGATTAATGAAAAACTGTTTTTT.

This clonotype was counted ten times or more. V is TRBV29-1 and J is TRBJ1-2; perhaps TRBD1 as D (6 bases). CDR1 is SQVTM and CDR2 is ANQGSEA in the germline V gene. The CDR3 is made up of 11 amino acids. V lost 6 bases to trimming and J lost 2 bases, with 7 bases between them. The CDR3 nucleotides are TGCAGCGTCGGACAGAACTATGGCTACACCTTC. Its translation: CSVGQNYGYTF.

This clonotype has at least ten counts. V is TRBV5-1 and J is TRBJ2-5, with D unresolved. The length of the CDR3 is 14 residues. V lost 0 bases, J lost 5 bases, and 11 bases lay in between. Germline assignment: CDR1 SGHRS and CDR2 YFSETQ. In DNA form, the CDR3 reads TGCGCCAGCAGCTTGGGGGTCGTGGTGGAGACCCAGTACTTC. Protein product: CASSLGVVVETQYF. Supplemented by reference TRBV5-1 and TRBJ2-5, the full variable domain reads KAGVTQTPRYLIKTRGQQVTLSCSPISGHRSVSWYQQTPGQGLQFLFEYFSETQRNKGNFPGRFSGRQFSNSRSEMNVSTLELGDSALYLCASSLGVVVETQYFGPGTRLLVL.

With respect to this clonotype: A read error may be the cause here, since a much bigger clone is one base away. CDR3 protein: CASSIDQLEQYF. The CDR3 DNA is TGTGCCAGTAGTATCGACCAGCTCGAGCAGTACTTC. The chain carries TRBV19 and TRBJ2-7; no clear D. This CDR3 has 12 amino acids. Germline V gene lookup returns CDR1 LNHDA and CDR2 SQIVND (reference sequence). With 3 bases removed from V and 6 bases from J, the gap between germline ends came to 9 bases.

The V call is TRBV21-1, the J call TRBJ1-1. TRBV21-1 is reported as a pseudogene. This CDR3 comprises 16 residues. In DNA form, the CDR3 reads TGTGCCAGCAGCAAAAACGGGGGTTCTATGAACACTGAAGCTTTCTTT. Translating it yields CASSKNGGSMNTEAFF.

This chain connects TRBV4-1 to TRBJ1-1, with TRBD1 identical over 9 bases. V shed 3 bases, J shed 1 base, and the junction held 6 bases outside the gene matches. CDR3 length: 16 residues. From germline, CDR1 is MGHRA and CDR2 YSYEKL. In DNA, the CDR3 is TGCGCCAGCAGCCATGACAGGGGGACCCGGAACACTGAAGCTTTCTTT. It codes for CASSHDRGTRNTEAFF.

This clonotype occurred many times. The rearrangement links TRBV15 to TRBJ2-1; D perhaps matches TRBD2 (6 bases). The germline V gene encodes CDR1 LNHNV and CDR2 YYDKDF (reference sequence). The CDR3 spans 13 residues. The germline V and J ends were trimmed by 8 bases and 6 bases, with 14 bases remaining between them. In DNA, the CDR3 is TGTGCCACCGCCAGGATGGGAGGCAATGAGCAGTTCTTC. It yields the protein CATARMGGNEQFF.

In the case of this clonotype: A much larger clone is a single base away; this may be a read error. This chain joins TRBV19 and TRBJ1-2; no firm D call. The CDR3 has 17 residues. The V gene's germline CDR1 is LNHDA and CDR2 SQIVND (reference sequence). CDR3 protein: CASSIQGPRITNYDYTF. CDR3 in DNA: TGTGCCAGTAGTATTCAAGGGCCGAGAATAACTAACTATGACTACACCTTC.

In its sample, this clonotype was seen many times. V is TRBV29-1 and J is TRBJ1-1; no clear D. CDR3 length equals 11 residues. Germline V gene lookup returns CDR1 SQVTM and CDR2 ANQGSEA. V dropped 7 bases and J dropped 4 bases, with 10 bases sitting between them. The DNA of the CDR3 is TGCAGCGCCGCTTGGAGCACTGAAGCTTTCTTT. Translation: CSAAWSTEAFF.

As to this clonotype: A much larger clonotype is one base distant, so this may be a read error. The V gene is TRBV12-3 or TRBV12-4, the J gene TRBJ1-5; the match to TRBD1 covers 7 bases. The CDR3 runs to 17 residues. Unmatched junction bases numbered 11, after V lost 5 bases and J lost 1 base. The CDR3 loop is CASSPNWGRGSNQPQHF. The DNA for the CDR3 is TGTGCCAGCAGTCCCAATTGGGGCAGGGGGAGCAATCAGCCCCAGCATTTT.

The V call is TRBV7-2, the J call TRBJ2-1; D uncertain. Trimming took off 7 bases at V and 4 bases at J, with 11 bases between the two ends. Germline loops: CDR1 SGHTA, CDR2 FQGNSA. This CDR3 comprises 13 residues. CDR3 nucleotide sequence: TGTGCCAGCATAGGGATCGATTACAATGAGCAGTTCTTC. It specifies CASIGIDYNEQFF.

The chain carries TRBV2 and TRBJ2-7; no definite D call. The ends were cut back, 6 bases at V and 6 bases at J, with 18 bases in the middle. Germline V gene sequence: CDR1 SNHLY, CDR2 FYNNEI. CDR3 size: 14 residues. CDR3 bases: TGTGCCAGCAGCCCGCAGGCTCCAACCCCCGAGCAGTACTTC. Its translation: CASSPQAPTPEQYF.

V and J are TRBV6-1 and TRBJ1-2, with D uncertain. V gave up 6 bases and J gave up 7 bases, with 18 bases separating them. The CDR3 covers 14 residues. Germline CDR1 and CDR2: MNHNS and SASEGT. CDR3 coding DNA: TGTGCCAGCAGCCAGAAGCGGGAGACGGGTGGCTACACCTTC. It codes for CASSQKRETGGYTF.

This clonotype showed up many times. The V gene is TRBV20-1, the J gene TRBJ1-5; unclear D gene. V was pared by 1 base and J by 12 bases, with 10 bases between. Germline V gene lookup returns CDR1 DFQATT and CDR2 SNEGSKA (reference sequence). CDR3 length: 11 amino acids. The CDR3 loop is CSARADGIQHF. The DNA for the CDR3 is TGCAGTGCTAGAGCTGACGGAATCCAGCATTTT.

This clonotype was observed many times. The rearrangement links TRBV20-1 to TRBJ1-1; D ambiguous. Germline V gene sequence: CDR1 DFQATT, CDR2 SNEGSKA (reference sequence). The CDR3 has 11 residues. The V and J ends lost 6 bases and 2 bases respectively, with 7 bases between them. The CDR3 loop reads CSAAENTEAFF. Written as DNA, the CDR3 is TGCAGTGCAGCAGAAAACACTGAAGCTTTCTTT.

This clonotype was counted at least ten times. The chain carries TRBV7-2 and TRBJ2-3, with D uncertain. The CDR3 consists of 12 residues. The V gene lost 3 bases and the J gene lost 10 bases, with 11 bases spanning the gap. The germline V gene encodes CDR1 SGHTA and CDR2 FQGNSA. In DNA form, the CDR3 reads TGTGCCAGCAGCTTCGGCGATCTCGCGCAGTATTTT. This gives the protein CASSFGDLAQYF.

This clonotype was detected a few times. This chain links TRBV5-1 with TRBJ2-3; TRBD2 matches 11 bases. Germline V gene sequence: CDR1 SGHRS, CDR2 YFSETQ. This CDR3 comprises 16 residues. V trimming: 4 bases; J trimming: 2 bases; junction bases outside the gene matches: 6. DNA of the CDR3: TGCGCCAGCAGCAGAGGGACTAGCGGTTCCACAGATACGCAGTATTTT. Its protein product is CASSRGTSGSTDTQYF.

This clonotype has at least ten counts. V is TRBV5-6 and J is TRBJ2-7; a weak D match, TRBD1 (5 bases). The CDR3 length is 12 residues. The V gene lost 5 bases and the J gene lost 6 bases, with 12 bases spanning the gap. Looked up from germline, CDR1 is SGHDT and CDR2 is YYEEEE. Written as DNA, the CDR3 is TGTGCCAGCAGTCCCACAAGGGGCGAGCAGTACTTC. Translated, it gives CASSPTRGEQYF.

Many counts were recorded for this clonotype. The chain is built from TRBV6-1 and TRBJ2-2; TRBD1 agrees at 7 bases. Unmatched junction bases numbered 6, after V lost 6 bases and J lost 5 bases. Germline assignment: CDR1 MNHNS and CDR2 SASEGT. The CDR3 totals 14 residues. This CDR3 is CASRVRQGTGELFF. The CDR3 nucleotides read TGTGCCAGCAGGGTCAGACAGGGTACCGGGGAGCTGTTTTTT.

This clonotype was found many times. The chain uses TRBV7-3 and TRBJ2-7; no clear D gene. Germline CDR1 is SGHTA and CDR2 is FQGTGA. Trimming took off 2 bases at V and 3 bases at J, with 8 bases between the two ends. CDR3 length: 13 amino acids. The CDR3 loop reads CASSLGPNYEQYF. CDR3 DNA sequence: TGTGCCAGCAGCTTAGGTCCGAACTACGAGCAGTACTTC.

In its sample, this clonotype was seen many times. The V gene is TRBV20-1, the J gene TRBJ1-5; D perhaps matches TRBD1 (5 bases). Germline CDR1 is DFQATT and CDR2 is SNEGSKA (reference sequence). V was pared by 5 bases and J by 6 bases, with 17 bases between. This CDR3 contains 14 residues. CDR3 coding DNA: TGCAGTGCTCCGGAGGGGTCGTGGGCTCAGCCCCAGCATTTT. Protein: CSAPEGSWAQPQHF.

This clonotype was seen at least ten times. J is TRBJ1-4 and V is TRBV5-1, with a possible D match to TRBD1 (5 bases). This CDR3 has 14 residues. Germline CDR1 SGHRS, CDR2 YFSETQ. V lost 4 bases to trimming and J lost 2 bases, with 9 bases between them. CDR3 bases: TGCGCCAGCAGCCAGAAGGGGACTAATGAAAAACTGTTTTTT. Translation gives CASSQKGTNEKLFF. Complete variable domain (other parts from reference TRBV5-1 and TRBJ1-4): KAGVTQTPRYLIKTRGQQVTLSCSPISGHRSVSWYQQTPGQGLQFLFEYFSETQRNKGNFPGRFSGRQFSNSRSEMNVSTLELGDSALYLCASSQKGTNEKLFFGSGTQLSVL.

This clonotype was observed many times. The chain employs TRBV12-3 or TRBV12-4 and TRBJ1-4, with a tentative D call TRBD1 (6 bases). Trimming took 5 bases from V and 7 from J, leaving 14 bases between them. The CDR3 consists of 14 residues. This CDR3 reads CASSPHDRLEKLFF. Here the CDR3 DNA reads TGTGCCAGCAGTCCACACGACAGGCTTGAAAAACTGTTTTTT.